This T cell receptor (beta chain) was documented in a study of shared clonotypes between healthy human individuals. Study-wide points: All-four-donor shared clonotypes had higher generation probabilities than non-shared clonotypes did. The sharing of 4.5% to 5% of naive CD4 clonotypes was seen across a handful of donors. Naive subsets generally had larger estimated richness than memory subsets.

CDR3 length: 13 residues. Looked up from germline, CDR1 is GTSNPN and CDR2 is SVGIG (reference sequence). The V end was cut by 3 bases, the J end by 7 bases, with 13 bases between. Deep was the level at which the assay was run. Produced via immunoSEQ multiplex PCR; TCRdb's table is partial and in-frame only. The sample holds 2,500,000 or so clones, roughly nine tenths seen once. Comments on this clone: As yet, its antigen is unknown.

The sample was naive CD4+ T cells sorted from blood. The subset denotes: CD45RA+ positively selected. This receptor was obtained from a man aged 18 to 30 in good health. The chain recombines TRBV30 with TRBJ1-5, with D unclear. CDR3 sequence reads: CAWRDRVDQPQHF. As DNA, the CDR3 is TGTGCCTGGAGGGATAGGGTCGACCAGCCCCAGCATTTT. Drawing the rest from reference TRBV30 and TRBJ1-5, the complete variable domain is SQTIHQWPATLVQPVGSPLSLECTVEGTSNPNLYWYRQAAGRGLQLLFYSVGIGQISSEVPQNLSASRPQDRQFILSSKKLLLSDSGFYLCAWRDRVDQPQHFGDGTRLSIL.